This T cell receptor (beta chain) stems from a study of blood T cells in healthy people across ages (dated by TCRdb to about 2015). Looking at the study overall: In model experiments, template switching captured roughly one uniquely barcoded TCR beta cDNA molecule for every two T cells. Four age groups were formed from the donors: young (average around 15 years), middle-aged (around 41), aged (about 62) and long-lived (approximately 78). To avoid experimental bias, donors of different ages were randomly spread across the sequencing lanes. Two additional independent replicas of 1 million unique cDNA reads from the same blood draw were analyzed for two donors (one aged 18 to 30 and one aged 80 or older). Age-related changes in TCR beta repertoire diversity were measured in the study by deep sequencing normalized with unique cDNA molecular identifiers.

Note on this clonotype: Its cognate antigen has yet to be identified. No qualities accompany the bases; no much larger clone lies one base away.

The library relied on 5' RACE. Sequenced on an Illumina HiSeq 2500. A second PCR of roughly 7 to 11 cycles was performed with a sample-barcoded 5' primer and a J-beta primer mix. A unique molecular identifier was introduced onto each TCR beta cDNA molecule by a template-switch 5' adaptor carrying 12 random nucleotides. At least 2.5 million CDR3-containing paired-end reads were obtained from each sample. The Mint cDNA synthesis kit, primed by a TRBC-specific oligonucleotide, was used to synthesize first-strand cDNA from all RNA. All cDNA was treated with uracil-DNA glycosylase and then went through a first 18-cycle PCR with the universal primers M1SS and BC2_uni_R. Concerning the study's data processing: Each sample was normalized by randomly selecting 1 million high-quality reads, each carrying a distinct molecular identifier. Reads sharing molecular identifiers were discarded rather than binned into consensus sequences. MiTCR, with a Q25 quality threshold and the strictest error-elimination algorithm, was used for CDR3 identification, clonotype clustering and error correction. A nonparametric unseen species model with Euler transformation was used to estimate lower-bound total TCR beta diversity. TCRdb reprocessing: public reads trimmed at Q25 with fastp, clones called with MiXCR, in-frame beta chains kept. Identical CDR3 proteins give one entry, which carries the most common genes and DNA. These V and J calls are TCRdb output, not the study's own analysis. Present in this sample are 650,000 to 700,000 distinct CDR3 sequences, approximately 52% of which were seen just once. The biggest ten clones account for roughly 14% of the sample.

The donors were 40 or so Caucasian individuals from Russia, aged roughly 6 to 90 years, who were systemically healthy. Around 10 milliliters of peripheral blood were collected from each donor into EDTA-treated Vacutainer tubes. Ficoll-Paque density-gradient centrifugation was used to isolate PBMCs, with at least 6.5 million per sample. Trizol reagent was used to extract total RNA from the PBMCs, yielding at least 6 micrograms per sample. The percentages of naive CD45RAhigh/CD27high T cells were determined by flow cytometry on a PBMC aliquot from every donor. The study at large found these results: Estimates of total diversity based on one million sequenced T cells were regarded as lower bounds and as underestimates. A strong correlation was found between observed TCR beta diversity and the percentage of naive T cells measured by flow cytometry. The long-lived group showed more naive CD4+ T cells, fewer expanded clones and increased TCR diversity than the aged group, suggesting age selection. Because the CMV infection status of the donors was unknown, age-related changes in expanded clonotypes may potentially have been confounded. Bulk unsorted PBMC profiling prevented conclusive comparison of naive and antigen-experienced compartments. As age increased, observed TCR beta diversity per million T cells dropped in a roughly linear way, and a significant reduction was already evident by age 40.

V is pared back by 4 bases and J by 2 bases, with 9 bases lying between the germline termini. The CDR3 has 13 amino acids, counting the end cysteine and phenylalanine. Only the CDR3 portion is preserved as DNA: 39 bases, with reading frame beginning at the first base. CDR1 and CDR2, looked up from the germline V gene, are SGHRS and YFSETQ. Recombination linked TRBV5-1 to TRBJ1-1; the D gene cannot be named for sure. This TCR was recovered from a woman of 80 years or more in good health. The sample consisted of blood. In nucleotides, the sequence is TGCGCCAGCAGCCCCAGTCTTAACACTGAAGCTTTCTTT. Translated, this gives CASSPSLNTEAFF.